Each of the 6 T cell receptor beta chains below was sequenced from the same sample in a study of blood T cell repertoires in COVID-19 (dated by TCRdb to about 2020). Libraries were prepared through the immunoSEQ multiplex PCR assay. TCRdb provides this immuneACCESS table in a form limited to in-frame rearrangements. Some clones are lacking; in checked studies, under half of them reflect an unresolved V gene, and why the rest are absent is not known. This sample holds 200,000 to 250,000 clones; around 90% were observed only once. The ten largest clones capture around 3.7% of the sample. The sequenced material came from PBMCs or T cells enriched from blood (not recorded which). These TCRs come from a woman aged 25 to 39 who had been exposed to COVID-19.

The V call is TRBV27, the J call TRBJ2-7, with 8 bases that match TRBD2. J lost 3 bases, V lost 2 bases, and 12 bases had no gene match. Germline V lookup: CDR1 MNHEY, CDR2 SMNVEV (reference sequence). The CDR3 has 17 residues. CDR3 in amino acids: CASSLSPGRVPLYEQYF. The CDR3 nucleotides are TGTGCCAGCAGTTTAAGTCCCGGGAGGGTTCCCCTCTACGAGCAGTACTTC.

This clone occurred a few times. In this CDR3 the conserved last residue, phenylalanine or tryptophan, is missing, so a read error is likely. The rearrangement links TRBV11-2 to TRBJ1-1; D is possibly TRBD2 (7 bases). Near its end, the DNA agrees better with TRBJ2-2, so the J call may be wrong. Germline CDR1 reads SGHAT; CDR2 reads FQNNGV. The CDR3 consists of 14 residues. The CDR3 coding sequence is TGTGCCAGCAGCTTAGATCCCGGGGGGACACTCCTGTTTGTT. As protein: CASSLDPGGTLLFV.

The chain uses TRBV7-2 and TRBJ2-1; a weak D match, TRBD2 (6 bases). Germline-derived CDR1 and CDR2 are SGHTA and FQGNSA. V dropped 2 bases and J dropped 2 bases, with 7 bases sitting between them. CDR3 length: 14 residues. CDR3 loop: CASSLRGAYNEQFF. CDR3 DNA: TGTGCCAGCAGCTTACGCGGGGCCTACAATGAGCAGTTCTTC. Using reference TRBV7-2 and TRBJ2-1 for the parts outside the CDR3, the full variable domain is GAGVSQSPSNKVTEKGKDVELRCDPISGHTALYWYRQSLGQGLEFLIYFQGNSAPDKSGLPSDRFSAERTGGSVSTLTIQRTQQEDSAVYLCASSLRGAYNEQFFGPGTRLTVL.

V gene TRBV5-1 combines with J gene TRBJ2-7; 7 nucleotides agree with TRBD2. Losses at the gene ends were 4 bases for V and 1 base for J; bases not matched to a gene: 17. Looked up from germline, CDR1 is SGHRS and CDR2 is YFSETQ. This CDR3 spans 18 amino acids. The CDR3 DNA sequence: TGCGCCAGCAGCGGACTAGAGACACCGGGAGAGAGTTCCTACGAGCAGTACTTC. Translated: CASSGLETPGESSYEQYF.

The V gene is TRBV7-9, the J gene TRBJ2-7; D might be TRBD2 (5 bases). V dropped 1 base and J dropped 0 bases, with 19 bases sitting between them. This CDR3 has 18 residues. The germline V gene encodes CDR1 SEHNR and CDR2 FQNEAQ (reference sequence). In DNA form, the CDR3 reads TGTGCCAGCAGCTTAGGGTTGGAGCGGCATACCAGCTCCTACGAGCAGTACTTC. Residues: CASSLGLERHTSSYEQYF. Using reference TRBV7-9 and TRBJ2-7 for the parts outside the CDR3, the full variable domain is DTGVSQNPRHKITKRGQNVTFRCDPISEHNRLYWYRQTLGQGPEFLTYFQNEAQLEKSRLLSDRFSAERPKGSFSTLEIQRTEQGDSAMYLCASSLGLERHTSSYEQYFGPGTRLTVT.

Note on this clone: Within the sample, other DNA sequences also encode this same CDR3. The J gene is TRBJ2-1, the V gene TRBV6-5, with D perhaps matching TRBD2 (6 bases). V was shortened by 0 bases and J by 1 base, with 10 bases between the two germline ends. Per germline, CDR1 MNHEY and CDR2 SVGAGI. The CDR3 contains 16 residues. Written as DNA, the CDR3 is TGTGCCAGCAGTTACTCTACAAGCGGGTCCTACAATGAGCAGTTCTTC. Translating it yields CASSYSTSGSYNEQFF.